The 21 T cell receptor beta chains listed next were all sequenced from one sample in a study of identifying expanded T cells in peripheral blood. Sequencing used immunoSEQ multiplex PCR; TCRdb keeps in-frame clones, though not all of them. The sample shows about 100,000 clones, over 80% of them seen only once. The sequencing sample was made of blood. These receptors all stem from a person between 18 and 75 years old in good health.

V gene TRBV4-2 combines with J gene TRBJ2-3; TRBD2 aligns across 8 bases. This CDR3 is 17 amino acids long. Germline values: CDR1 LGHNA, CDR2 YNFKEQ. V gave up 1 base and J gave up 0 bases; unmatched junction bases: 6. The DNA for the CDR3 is TGTGCCAGCAGCCAAGGACCAGCGGGGGCTAGCACAGATACGCAGTATTTT. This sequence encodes CASSQGPAGASTDTQYF.

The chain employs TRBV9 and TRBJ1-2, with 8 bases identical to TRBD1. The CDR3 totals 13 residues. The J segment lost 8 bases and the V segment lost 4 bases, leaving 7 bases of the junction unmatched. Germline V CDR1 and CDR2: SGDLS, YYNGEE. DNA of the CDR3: TGTGCCAGCAGCTCAGGACAGGGTGGGGGCTACACCTTC. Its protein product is CASSSGQGGGYTF.

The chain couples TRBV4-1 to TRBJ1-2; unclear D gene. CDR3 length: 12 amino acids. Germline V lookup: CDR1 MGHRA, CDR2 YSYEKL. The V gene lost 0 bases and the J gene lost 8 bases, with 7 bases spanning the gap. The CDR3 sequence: CASSQDRGGYTF. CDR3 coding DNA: TGCGCCAGCAGCCAAGATCGCGGAGGCTACACCTTC.

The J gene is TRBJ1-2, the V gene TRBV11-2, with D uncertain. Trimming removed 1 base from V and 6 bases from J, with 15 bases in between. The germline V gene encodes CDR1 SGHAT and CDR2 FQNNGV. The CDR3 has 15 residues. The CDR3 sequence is CASSLGPGSINGYTF. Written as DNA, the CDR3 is TGTGCCAGCAGCTTAGGTCCAGGTTCCATTAATGGCTACACCTTC.

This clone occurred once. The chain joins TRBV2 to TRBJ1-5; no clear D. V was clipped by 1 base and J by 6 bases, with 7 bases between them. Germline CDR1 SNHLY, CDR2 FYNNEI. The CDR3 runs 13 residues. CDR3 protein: CASSEGLFQPQHF. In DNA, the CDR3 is TGTGCCAGCAGTGAAGGACTCTTTCAGCCCCAGCATTTT.

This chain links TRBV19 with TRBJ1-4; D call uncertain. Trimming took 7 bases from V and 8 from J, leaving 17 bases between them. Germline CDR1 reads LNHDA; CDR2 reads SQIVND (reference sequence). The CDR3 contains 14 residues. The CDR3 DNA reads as TGTGCCAGTACCACCTCCCTCCGTGGCGAAAAACTGTTTTTT. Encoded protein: CASTTSLRGEKLFF. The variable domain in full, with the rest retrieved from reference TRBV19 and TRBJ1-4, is DGGITQSPKYLFRKEGQNVTLSCEQNLNHDAMYWYRQDPGQGLRLIYYSQIVNDFQKGDIAEGYSVSREKKESFPLTVTSAQKNPTAFYLCASTTSLRGEKLFFGSGTQLSVL.

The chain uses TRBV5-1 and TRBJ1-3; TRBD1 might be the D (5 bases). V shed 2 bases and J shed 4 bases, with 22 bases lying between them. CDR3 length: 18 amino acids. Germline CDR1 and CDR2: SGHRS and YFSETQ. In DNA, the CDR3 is TGCGCCAGCAGCTTCAACCAGCTCATCGGGACGGGAGGAAACACCATATATTTT. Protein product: CASSFNQLIGTGGNTIYF.

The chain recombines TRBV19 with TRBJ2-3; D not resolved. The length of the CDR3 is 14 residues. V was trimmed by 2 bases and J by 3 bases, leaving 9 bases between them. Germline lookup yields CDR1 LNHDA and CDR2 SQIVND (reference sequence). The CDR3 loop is CASSIIGRTDTQYF. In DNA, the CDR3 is TGTGCCAGTAGTATAATTGGCAGGACAGATACGCAGTATTTT.

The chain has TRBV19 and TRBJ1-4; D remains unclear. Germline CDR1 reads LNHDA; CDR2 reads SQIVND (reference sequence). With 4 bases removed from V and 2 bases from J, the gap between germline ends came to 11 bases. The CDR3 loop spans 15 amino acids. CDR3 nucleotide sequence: TGTGCCAGTAGTACTCCCCCCCGGACTAATGAAAAACTGTTTTTT. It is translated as CASSTPPRTNEKLFF. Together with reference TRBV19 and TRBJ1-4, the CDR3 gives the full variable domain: DGGITQSPKYLFRKEGQNVTLSCEQNLNHDAMYWYRQDPGQGLRLIYYSQIVNDFQKGDIAEGYSVSREKKESFPLTVTSAQKNPTAFYLCASSTPPRTNEKLFFGSGTQLSVL.

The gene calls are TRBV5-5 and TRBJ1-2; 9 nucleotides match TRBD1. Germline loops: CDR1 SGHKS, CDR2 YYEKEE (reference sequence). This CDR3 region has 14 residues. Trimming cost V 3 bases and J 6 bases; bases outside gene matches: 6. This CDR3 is CASSYLDRGDGYTF. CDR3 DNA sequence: TGTGCCAGCAGCTACTTAGACAGGGGGGATGGCTACACCTTC.

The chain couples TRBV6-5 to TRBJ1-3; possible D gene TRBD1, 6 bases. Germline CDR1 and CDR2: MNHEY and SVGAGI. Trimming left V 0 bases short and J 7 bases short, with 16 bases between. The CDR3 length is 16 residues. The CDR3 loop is CASSYSGASLENTIYF. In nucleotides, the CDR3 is TGTGCCAGCAGTTACTCGGGGGCCAGCTTGGAGAACACCATATATTTT.

This CDR3 is CASKERQGSNQPQHF. DNA of the CDR3: TGTGCCAGCAAAGAGCGACAGGGAAGCAATCAGCCCCAGCATTTT. This sequence joins TRBV2 and TRBJ1-5; the match to TRBD1 covers 7 bases. Trimming at V came to 7 bases and at J to 1 base, leaving 7 bases not matched to a gene. The CDR3 has 15 amino acids. CDR1 is SNHLY and CDR2 is FYNNEI in the germline V gene.

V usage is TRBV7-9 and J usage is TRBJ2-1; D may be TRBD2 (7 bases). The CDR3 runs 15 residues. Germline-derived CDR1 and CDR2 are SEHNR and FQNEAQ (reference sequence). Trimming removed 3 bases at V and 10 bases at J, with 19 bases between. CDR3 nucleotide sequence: TGTGCCAGCAGCTTGGGCGGGGGCACTGCTTACGAGCAGTTCTTC. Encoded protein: CASSLGGGTAYEQFF.

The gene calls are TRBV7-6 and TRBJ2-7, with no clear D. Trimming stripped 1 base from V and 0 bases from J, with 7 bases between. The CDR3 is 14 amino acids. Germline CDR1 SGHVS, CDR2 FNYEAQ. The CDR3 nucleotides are TGTGCCAGCAGCTTAGAAAGGAGCTCCTACGAGCAGTACTTC. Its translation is CASSLERSSYEQYF. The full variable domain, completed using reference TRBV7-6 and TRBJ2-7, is GAGVSQSPRYKVTKRGQDVALRCDPISGHVSLYWYRQALGQGPEFLTYFNYEAQQDKSGLPNDRFSAERPEGSISTLTIQRTEQRDSAMYRCASSLERSSYEQYFGPGTRLTVT.

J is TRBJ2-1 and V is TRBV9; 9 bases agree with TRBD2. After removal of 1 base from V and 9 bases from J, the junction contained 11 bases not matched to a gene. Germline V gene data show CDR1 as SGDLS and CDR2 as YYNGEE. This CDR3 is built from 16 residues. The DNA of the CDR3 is TGTGCCAGCAGCGTATATGTGGCGGGGGGGCAGGGTGAGCAGTTCTTC. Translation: CASSVYVAGGQGEQFF.

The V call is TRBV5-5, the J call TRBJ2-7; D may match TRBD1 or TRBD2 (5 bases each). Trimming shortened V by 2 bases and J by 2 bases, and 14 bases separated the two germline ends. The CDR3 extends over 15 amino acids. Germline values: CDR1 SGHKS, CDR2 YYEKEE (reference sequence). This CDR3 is CASSFRDPATYEQYF. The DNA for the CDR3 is TGTGCCAGCAGCTTCCGGGACCCTGCCACCTACGAGCAGTACTTC.

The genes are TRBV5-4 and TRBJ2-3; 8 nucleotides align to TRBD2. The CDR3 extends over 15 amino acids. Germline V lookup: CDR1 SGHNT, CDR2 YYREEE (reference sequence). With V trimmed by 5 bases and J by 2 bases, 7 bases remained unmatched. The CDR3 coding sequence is TGTGCCAGCAGGGAGCGGGAGTGGACCACAGATACGCAGTATTTT. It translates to CASREREWTTDTQYF.

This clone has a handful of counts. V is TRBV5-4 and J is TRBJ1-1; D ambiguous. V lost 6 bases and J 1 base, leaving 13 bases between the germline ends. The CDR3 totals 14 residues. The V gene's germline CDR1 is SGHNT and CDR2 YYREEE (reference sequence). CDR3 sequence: CASTNVDGNTEAFF. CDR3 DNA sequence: TGTGCCAGCACCAACGTAGACGGGAACACTGAAGCTTTCTTT. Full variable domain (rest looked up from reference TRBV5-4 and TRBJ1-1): ETGVTQSPTHLIKTRGQQVTLRCSSQSGHNTVSWYQQALGQGPQFIFQYYREEENGRGNFPPRFSGLQFPNYSSELNVNALELDDSALYLCASTNVDGNTEAFFGQGTRLTVV.

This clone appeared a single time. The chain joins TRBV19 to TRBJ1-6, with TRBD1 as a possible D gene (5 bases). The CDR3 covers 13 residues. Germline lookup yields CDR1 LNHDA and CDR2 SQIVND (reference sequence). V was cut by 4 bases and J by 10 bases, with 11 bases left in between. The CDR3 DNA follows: TGTGCCAGTAGTACGCAGGGTCGGTCACCCCTCCACTTT. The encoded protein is CASSTQGRSPLHF.

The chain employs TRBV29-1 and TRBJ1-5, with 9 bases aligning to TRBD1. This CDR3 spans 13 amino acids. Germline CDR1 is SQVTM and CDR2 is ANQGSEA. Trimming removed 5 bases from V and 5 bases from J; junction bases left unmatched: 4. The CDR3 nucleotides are TGCAGCGTTCCGGACAGGGGTCATCAGCCCCAGCATTTT. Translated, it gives CSVPDRGHQPQHF.

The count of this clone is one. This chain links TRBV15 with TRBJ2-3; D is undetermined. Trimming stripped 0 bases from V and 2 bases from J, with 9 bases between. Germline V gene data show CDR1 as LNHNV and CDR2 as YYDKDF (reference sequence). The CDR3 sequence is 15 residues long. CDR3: CATSRDLGNTDTQYF. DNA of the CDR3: TGTGCCACCAGCAGAGATCTAGGCAACACAGATACGCAGTATTTT.